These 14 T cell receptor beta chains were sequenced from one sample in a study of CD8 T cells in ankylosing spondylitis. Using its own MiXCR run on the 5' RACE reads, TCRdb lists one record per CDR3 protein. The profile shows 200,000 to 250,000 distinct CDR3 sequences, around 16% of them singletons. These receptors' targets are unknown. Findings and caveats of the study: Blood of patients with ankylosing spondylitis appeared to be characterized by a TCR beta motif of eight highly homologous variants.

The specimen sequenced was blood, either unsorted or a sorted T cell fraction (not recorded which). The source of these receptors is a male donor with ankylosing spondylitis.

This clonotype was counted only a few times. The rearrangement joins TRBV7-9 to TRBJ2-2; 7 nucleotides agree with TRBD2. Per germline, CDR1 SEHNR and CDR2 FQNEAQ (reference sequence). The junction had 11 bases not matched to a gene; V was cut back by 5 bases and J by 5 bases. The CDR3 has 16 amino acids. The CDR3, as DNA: TGTGCCAGCAGCCCCCGACTCTGGCGGGAGACCGGGGAGCTGTTTTTT. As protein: CASSPRLWRETGELFF.

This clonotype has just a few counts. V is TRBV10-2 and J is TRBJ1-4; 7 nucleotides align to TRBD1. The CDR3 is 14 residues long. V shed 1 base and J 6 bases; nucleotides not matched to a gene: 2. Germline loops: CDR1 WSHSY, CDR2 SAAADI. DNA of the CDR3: TGCGCCAGCAGTGAGTGGACAGGTGATGAAAAACTGTTTTTT. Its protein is CASSEWTGDEKLFF.

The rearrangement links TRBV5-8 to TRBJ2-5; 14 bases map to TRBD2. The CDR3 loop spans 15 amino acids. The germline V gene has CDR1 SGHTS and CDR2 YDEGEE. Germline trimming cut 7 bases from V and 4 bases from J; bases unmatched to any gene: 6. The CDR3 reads CASSTGTSGGETQYF. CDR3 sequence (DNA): TGTGCCAGCTCCACGGGGACTAGCGGGGGAGAGACCCAGTACTTC. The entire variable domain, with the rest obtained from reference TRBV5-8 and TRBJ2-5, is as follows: EAGVTQSPTHLIKTRGQQATLRCSPISGHTSVYWYQQALGLGLQFLLWYDEGEERNRGNFPPRFSGRQFPNYSSELNVNALELEDSALYLCASSTGTSGGETQYFGPGTRLLVL.

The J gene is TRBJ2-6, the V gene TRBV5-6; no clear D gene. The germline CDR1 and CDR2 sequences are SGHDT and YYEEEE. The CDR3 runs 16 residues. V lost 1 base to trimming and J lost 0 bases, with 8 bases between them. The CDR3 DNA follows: TGTGCCAGCAGCTTGCCTAGTGGCTCTGGGGCCAACGTCCTGACTTTC. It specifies CASSLPSGSGANVLTF. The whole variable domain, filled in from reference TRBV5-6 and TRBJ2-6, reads DAGVTQSPTHLIKTRGQQVTLRCSPKSGHDTVSWYQQALGQGPQFIFQYYEEEERQRGNFPDRFSGHQFPNYSSELNVNALLLGDSALYLCASSLPSGSGANVLTFGAGSRLTVL.

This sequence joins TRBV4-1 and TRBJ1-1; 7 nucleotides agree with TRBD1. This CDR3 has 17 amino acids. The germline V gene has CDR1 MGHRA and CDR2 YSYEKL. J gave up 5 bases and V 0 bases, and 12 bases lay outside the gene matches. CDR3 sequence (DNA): TGCGCCAGCAGCCAAGACGGTTCCGGGACAGCCTCGACTGAAGCTTTCTTT. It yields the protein CASSQDGSGTASTEAFF.

The CDR3 DNA follows: TGTGCCAGCAGCTTCACAGGGACCACTGAAGCTTTCTTT. The encoded protein is CASSFTGTTEAFF. The chain has TRBV5-6 and TRBJ1-1, with a weak D call TRBD1 (6 bases). CDR3 length: 13 residues. V was trimmed by 2 bases and J by 4 bases, leaving 9 bases between them. The germline gives CDR1 SGHDT, CDR2 YYEEEE. The full variable domain, its missing parts supplied by reference TRBV5-6 and TRBJ1-1, is DAGVTQSPTHLIKTRGQQVTLRCSPKSGHDTVSWYQQALGQGPQFIFQYYEEEERQRGNFPDRFSGHQFPNYSSELNVNALLLGDSALYLCASSFTGTTEAFFGQGTRLTVV.

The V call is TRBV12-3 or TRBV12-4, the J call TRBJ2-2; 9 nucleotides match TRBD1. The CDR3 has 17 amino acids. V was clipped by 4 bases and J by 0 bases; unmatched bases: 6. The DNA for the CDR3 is TGTGCCAGCAGTTGGGGACAGGGAAGGTCGAACACCGGGGAGCTGTTTTTT. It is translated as CASSWGQGRSNTGELFF.

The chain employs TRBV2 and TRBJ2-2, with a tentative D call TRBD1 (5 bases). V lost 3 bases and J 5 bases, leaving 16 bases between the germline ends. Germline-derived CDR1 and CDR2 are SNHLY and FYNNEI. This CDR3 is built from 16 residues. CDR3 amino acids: CASSDRGLEVTGELFF. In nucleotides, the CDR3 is TGTGCCAGCAGTGATAGGGGCCTCGAAGTGACCGGGGAGCTGTTTTTT.

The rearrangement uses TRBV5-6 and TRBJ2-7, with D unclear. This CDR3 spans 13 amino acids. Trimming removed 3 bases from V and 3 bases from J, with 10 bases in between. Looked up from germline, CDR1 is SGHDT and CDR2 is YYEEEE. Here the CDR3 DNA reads TGTGCCAGCAGCTCTTGGCTGAACTACGAGCAGTACTTC. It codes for CASSSWLNYEQYF.

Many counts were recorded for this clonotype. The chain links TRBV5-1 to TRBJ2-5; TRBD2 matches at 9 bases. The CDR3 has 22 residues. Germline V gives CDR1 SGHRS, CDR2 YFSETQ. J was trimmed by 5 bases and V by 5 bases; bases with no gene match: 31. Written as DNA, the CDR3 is TGCGCCAGCAGTCTATACCTTCCCCGCGGGGTCGCTGGGACTAGCAGTAAGGAGACCCAGTACTTC. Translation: CASSLYLPRGVAGTSSKETQYF.

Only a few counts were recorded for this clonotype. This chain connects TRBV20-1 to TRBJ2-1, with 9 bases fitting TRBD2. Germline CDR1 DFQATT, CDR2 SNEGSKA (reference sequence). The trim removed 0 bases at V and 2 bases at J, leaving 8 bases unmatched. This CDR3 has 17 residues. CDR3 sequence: CSARDKTTSGAYNEQFF. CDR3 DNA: TGCAGTGCTAGAGACAAAACGACTAGCGGAGCCTACAATGAGCAGTTCTTC.

The CDR3 spells CSAYMGSEGSTEAFF. The CDR3 nucleotides read TGCAGTGCTTACATGGGATCGGAAGGCAGCACTGAAGCTTTCTTT. The chain employs TRBV20-1 and TRBJ1-1; no clear D gene. The CDR3 extends over 15 amino acids. V lost 5 bases and J lost 4, with 20 bases in between. Germline lookup yields CDR1 DFQATT and CDR2 SNEGSKA (reference sequence).

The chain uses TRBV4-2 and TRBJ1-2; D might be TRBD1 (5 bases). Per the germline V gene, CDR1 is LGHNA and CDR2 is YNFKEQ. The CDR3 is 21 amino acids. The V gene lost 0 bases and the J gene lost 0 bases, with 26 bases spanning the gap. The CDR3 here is CASSQEPAGLVSQASNYGYTF. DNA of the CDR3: TGTGCCAGCAGCCAAGAACCCGCCGGATTGGTATCACAGGCCTCTAACTATGGCTACACCTTC.

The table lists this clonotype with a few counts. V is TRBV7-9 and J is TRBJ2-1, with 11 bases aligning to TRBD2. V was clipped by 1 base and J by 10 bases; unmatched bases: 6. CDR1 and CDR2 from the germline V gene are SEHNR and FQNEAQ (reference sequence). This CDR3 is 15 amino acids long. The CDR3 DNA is TGTGCCAGCAGCTTAGAACTAGCGGGAGTTCAGGAGCAGTTCTTC. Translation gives CASSLELAGVQEQFF.